This is a list of T cell receptor beta chains from one sample in a study of T cells after yellow fever vaccination. TCRdb reprocessed the 5' RACE reads with MiXCR, giving one entry per CDR3 protein. The table lists almost 70,000 distinct CDR3 sequences, approximately 6.2% of them singletons. The specimen was CD4+ T cells sorted from PBMCs, collected roughly 15 days after the first yellow fever vaccination. All receptors derive from a man aged 18 to 29 who received the YFV17D yellow fever vaccine. The CDR3 runs from the conserved cysteine through the conserved F or W. A D gene is named only where the DNA matches it firmly. Some rows mark clone size as missing; the rest say once, few, many or name a class of expanded clone.

cdr3_nt	cdr3_aa	v_call	clone_size	cdr3_length	d_call	j_call
TGTGCCAGCTCACCACCACGTGGCAGGGAGACTGAAGCTTTCTTT	CASSPPRGRETEAFF	TRBV18	NA	15	NA	TRBJ1-1
TGCAGTGCTAGAGCACAGGGGGCCGATAATTCACCCCTCCACTTT	CSARAQGADNSPLHF	TRBV20-1	few	15	TRBD1	TRBJ1-6
TGTGCCAGCAGCAGATCGACAGGGGGCACTGAAGCTTTCTTT	CASSRSTGGTEAFF	TRBV7-2	many	14	TRBD1	TRBJ1-1
TGTGCCAGCAGCCAGGGCCCAGGGGGGGCCCAGTACTTC	CASSQGPGGAQYF	TRBV12-3/TRBV12-4	many	13	NA	TRBJ2-5
TGCGCCAGCCAGAGATTTGACGGCTCCTACAATGAGCAGTTCTTC	CASQRFDGSYNEQFF	TRBV5-1	many	15	NA	TRBJ2-1
TGTGCCAGCAGGGATAACAGGGGGCGCGACACCGGGGAGCTGTTTTTT	CASRDNRGRDTGELFF	TRBV6-1	many	16	TRBD1	TRBJ2-2
TGTGCCAGCAGCCGAGCGGTGAACACTGAAGCTTTCTTT	CASSRAVNTEAFF	TRBV7-9	many	13	NA	TRBJ1-1
TGTGCCAGCAGCGTAGGGACAGGGGGCGTGGAGCCCCAGCATTTT	CASSVGTGGVEPQHF	TRBV9	many	15	TRBD1	TRBJ1-5
TGCAGCAGCCGACAGGGGCCATACAATGAGCAGTTCTTC	CSSRQGPYNEQFF	TRBV29-1	many	13	TRBD1	TRBJ2-1
TGTGCCAGCTCACCCGGGGGCGGAGATACGCAGTATTTT	CASSPGGGDTQYF	TRBV18	few	13	NA	TRBJ2-3
TGCGCCAGCAGCCAAGATCTAGGACATCCGCCCAGTGGCTACACCTTC	CASSQDLGHPPSGYTF	TRBV4-3	many	16	NA	TRBJ1-2
TGTGCCAGCAGCCTCCTGGCGGCGAGAAACACTGAAGCTTTCTTT	CASSLLAARNTEAFF	TRBV7-2	many	15	NA	TRBJ1-1
TGTGCCAGTAGTCACTCGCTGACATCTGGCTACACCTTC	CASSHSLTSGYTF	TRBV6-5	NA	13	NA	TRBJ1-2
TGCAGTGCTAGTAAAGGGGATGGCTACACCTTC	CSASKGDGYTF	TRBV20-1	many	11	NA	TRBJ1-2
TGTGCCAGCAGTACCCACCAGGGGGCGATTTCACCCCTCCACTTT	CASSTHQGAISPLHF	TRBV12-3/TRBV12-4	many	15	TRBD1	TRBJ1-6
TGTGCCAGCAGCGCTATGAACACTGAAGCTTTCTTT	CASSAMNTEAFF	TRBV9	few	12	NA	TRBJ1-1
TGTGCCAGCAGTCCCTGGGGAGTGGGAGCGGGGACCACAGATACGCAGTATTTT	CASSPWGVGAGTTDTQYF	TRBV28	many	18	TRBD2	TRBJ2-3
TGCGCCAGCAGCCGAAGGTGGGGGATGAGACAGGTCAACACTGAAGCTTTCTTT	CASSRRWGMRQVNTEAFF	TRBV4-1	many	18	NA	TRBJ1-1
TGTGCCAGCAGTTTAGGACAGGGGGGGACCCAGTACTTC	CASSLGQGGTQYF	TRBV12-3/TRBV12-4	many	13	TRBD1	TRBJ2-5
TGTGCCAGCAGGACACAGGGAGATGTTGGAGCTTTCTTT	CASRTQGDVGAFF	TRBV12-3/TRBV12-4	many	13	NA	TRBJ1-1
TGTGCCATCAGGCCCCGACAGAGCGACTATGGCTACACCTTC	CAIRPRQSDYGYTF	TRBV10-3	many	14	NA	TRBJ1-2
TGTGCCAGCAGCCCGGGCTGGGAGGGGACCCAGCATTTT	CASSPGWEGTQHF	TRBV12-3/TRBV12-4	many	13	NA	TRBJ1-5
TGTGCCAGCAGCTTAGCGTTTAAGTTAAAGAGAGGACAGGGGTCAGGCTATGGCTACACCTTC	CASSLAFKLKRGQGSGYGYTF	TRBV7-2	many	21	TRBD1	TRBJ1-2
TGTGCCAGCAGCCCATCCGGGACTACCTCTGGCACCCAGTACTTC	CASSPSGTTSGTQYF	TRBV7-2	many	15	TRBD2	TRBJ2-5
TGTGCCAGCAGTTTAGGGGGGGCGCCTGGGGCCAACGTCCTGACTTTC	CASSLGGAPGANVLTF	TRBV28	many	16	NA	TRBJ2-6
TGCGCCAGCAGCCAAGGGACGGGGAGAGTTTCACCCCTCCACTTT	CASSQGTGRVSPLHF	TRBV4-1	many	15	NA	TRBJ1-6
TGTGCCAGCCGGGACAGGGACCTATCAAGGGGCTACACCTTC	CASRDRDLSRGYTF	TRBV28	many	14	TRBD1	TRBJ1-2
TGCGCCAGCAGCCAAGAGGTGGTCGATTGGGGTCAGCCCCAGCATTTT	CASSQEVVDWGQPQHF	TRBV4-3	many	16	NA	TRBJ1-5
TGTGCCAGCAGTTTCGCAGGGGGTTTGGAGACCCAGTACTTC	CASSFAGGLETQYF	TRBV28	many	14	TRBD1	TRBJ2-5
TGCGCCAGCAGCCCCACCTTAGCGGGGGGGTCCTACAATGAGCAGTTCTTC	CASSPTLAGGSYNEQFF	TRBV5-1	many	17	TRBD2	TRBJ2-1
TGTGCCAGCAGCCAAGAGGTGACCCAGTACTTC	CASSQEVTQYF	TRBV3-1	many	11	NA	TRBJ2-5
TGTGCCAGCAGCCAACCCGGACTAGCGGCAGATACGCAGTATTTT	CASSQPGLAADTQYF	TRBV14	many	15	TRBD2	TRBJ2-3
TGTGCCAGCAGCTTGCGAGGAGGCAATCAGCCCCAGCATTTT	CASSLRGGNQPQHF	TRBV5-1	many	14	NA	TRBJ1-5
TGTGCCATCAGTGGGACAGAGAACACTGAAGCTTTCTTT	CAISGTENTEAFF	TRBV10-3	many	13	NA	TRBJ1-1
TGCAGTGCTACACCGGGACGGAACAATCAGCCCCAGCATTTT	CSATPGRNNQPQHF	TRBV20-1	many	14	NA	TRBJ1-5
TGTGCCATCAGTACGACTAGCGGGGGGTCGAGCTCCTACAATGAGCAGTTCTTC	CAISTTSGGSSSYNEQFF	TRBV10-3	many	18	TRBD2	TRBJ2-1
TGTGCCATCAGTGAGGGCCAGGGATCCCCCCTCCACTTT	CAISEGQGSPLHF	TRBV10-3	many	13	NA	TRBJ1-6
TGTGCCAGCAGTTTCCAAAGCTCCTACAATGAGCAGTTCTTC	CASSFQSSYNEQFF	TRBV7-9	many	14	NA	TRBJ2-1
TGTGCCAGCAGCTTGTCCCAGGGCCCCTACAATGAGCAGTTCTTC	CASSLSQGPYNEQFF	TRBV7-6	many	15	NA	TRBJ2-1